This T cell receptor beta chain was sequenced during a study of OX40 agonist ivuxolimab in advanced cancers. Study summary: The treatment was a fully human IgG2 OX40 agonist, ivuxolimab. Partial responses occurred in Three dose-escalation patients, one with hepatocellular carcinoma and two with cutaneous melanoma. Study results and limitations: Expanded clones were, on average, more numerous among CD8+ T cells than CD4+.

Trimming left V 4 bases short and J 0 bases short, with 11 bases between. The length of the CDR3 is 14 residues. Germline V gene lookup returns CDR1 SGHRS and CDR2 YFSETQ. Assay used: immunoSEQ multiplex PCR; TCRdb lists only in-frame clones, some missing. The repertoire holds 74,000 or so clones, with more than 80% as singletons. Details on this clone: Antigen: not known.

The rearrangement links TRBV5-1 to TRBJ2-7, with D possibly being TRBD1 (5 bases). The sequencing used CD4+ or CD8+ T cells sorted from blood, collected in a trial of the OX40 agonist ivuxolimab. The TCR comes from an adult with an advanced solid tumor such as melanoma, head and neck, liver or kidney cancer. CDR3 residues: CASSAQTVSYEQYF. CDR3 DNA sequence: TGCGCCAGCAGCGCTCAGACAGTCTCCTACGAGCAGTACTTC.